The T cell receptor (beta chain) described here comes from a study of T cell responses to AZD1222 COVID-19 vaccine. TCRdb's table, derived via immunoSEQ multiplex PCR, lists solely in-frame clones and lacks some. The sample consists of about 130,000 clones, 88% of them appearing once. Germline assignment: CDR1 SGHRS and CDR2 YFSETQ. The V and J ends lost 4 bases and 0 bases, in that order; junction bases with no gene match: 8. This CDR3 spans 16 amino acids. The material sequenced was peripheral blood, taken on day 0 of MenACWY control vaccination. The J gene is TRBJ1-1, the V gene TRBV5-1, with 8 nucleotides matching TRBD1. This clonotype was sampled from an adult in good health. CDR3 nucleotide sequence: TGCGCCAGCAGCCGTGGACAGGGAGGTATGAACACTGAAGCTTTCTTT. Protein: CASSRGQGGMNTEAFF.